Each of the 27 T cell receptor beta chains below was sequenced from the same sample in a study of blood T cell repertoires in COVID-19. TCRdb's copy holds only in-frame clones and misses some; the assay was immunoSEQ multiplex PCR. This table holds 400,000 or so clones, roughly 89% found once. Source material: peripheral blood. These receptors were taken from a man younger than 35 with COVID-19, enrolled during active disease.

This chain links TRBV2 with TRBJ1-4; the D is unclear. Between the trimmed V and J ends, which lost 6 bases and 7 bases, there was a span of 12 bases. Germline V gene lookup returns CDR1 SNHLY and CDR2 FYNNEI. The CDR3 spans 13 residues. The CDR3 nucleotides are TGTGCCAGCAGGAGGGAATTCGGTGAAAAACTGTTTTTT. This encodes CASRREFGEKLFF.

V usage is TRBV20-1 and J usage is TRBJ1-2, with no clear D. This CDR3 comprises 11 residues. In germline, CDR1 is DFQATT, CDR2 SNEGSKA (reference sequence). With 0 bases removed from V and 8 bases from J, the gap between germline ends came to 7 bases. CDR3: CSAREQRGYTF. In DNA, the CDR3 is TGCAGTGCTAGAGAACAGAGAGGCTACACCTTC.

V is TRBV5-5 and J is TRBJ2-7; 9 bases align to TRBD1. The CDR3 covers 16 residues. CDR1 and CDR2 from the germline V gene are SGHKS and YYEKEE (reference sequence). The V segment lost 0 bases and the J segment 6 bases; nucleotides outside the gene matches: 10. CDR3 nucleotides: TGTGCCAGCAGCTTGGAACAGGGGGCACGGATCGGCGAGCAGTACTTC. It encodes CASSLEQGARIGEQYF.

The rearrangement links TRBV6-5 to TRBJ2-3; tentatively, D is TRBD2 (5 bases). Trimming removed 7 bases at V and 8 bases at J, with 10 bases between. The V gene's germline CDR1 is MNHEY and CDR2 SVGAGI. This CDR3 region has 11 residues. The CDR3 sequence is CASTTRGTQYF. The CDR3 DNA reads TGTGCCAGCACCACCCGGGGTACGCAGTATTTT.

With respect to this clone: The same CDR3 is also encoded by other DNA sequences in this sample. The chain couples TRBV3-1 (or the pseudogene TRBV3-2) to TRBJ2-7; D might be TRBD1 (6 bases). The V end lost 1 base, the J end lost 4 bases, and 8 bases lay between the germline ends. CDR1 is LGHDT, CDR2 YNNKEL, per germline (reference sequence). This CDR3 has 13 amino acids. The CDR3 reads CASSQVGGYEQYF. The CDR3 DNA sequence: TGTGCCAGCAGCCAAGTAGGGGGTTACGAGCAGTACTTC.

The chain has TRBV20-1 and TRBJ2-5; 10 bases fit TRBD2. Germline V CDR1 and CDR2: DFQATT, SNEGSKA (reference sequence). The CDR3 loop spans 11 amino acids. The chain's CDR3 is CSRLAGAYQYF. As DNA, the CDR3 is TGCTCAAGGCTAGCGGGGGCCTACCAGTACTTC.

The gene calls are TRBV27 and TRBJ2-7, with a weak D call TRBD2 (5 bases). Germline V gene sequence: CDR1 MNHEY, CDR2 SMNVEV (reference sequence). V lost 0 bases and J lost 6, with 9 bases in between. The CDR3 spans 13 residues. CDR3 residues: CASSLSSSGEQYF. The DNA of the CDR3 is TGTGCCAGCAGTTTATCTTCCAGCGGCGAGCAGTACTTC.

The rearrangement joins TRBV6-5 to TRBJ1-1; D remains ambiguous. The V gene lost 2 bases and the J gene lost 7 bases, with 14 bases spanning the gap. CDR1 and CDR2 (germline): MNHEY, SVGAGI. This CDR3 contains 14 residues. Here the CDR3 reads CASSYGPGAFEAFF. The CDR3 DNA reads TGTGCCAGCAGTTACGGTCCGGGAGCCTTTGAAGCTTTCTTT.

This chain uses TRBV7-8 with TRBJ2-7; TRBD2 aligns across 12 bases. The length of the CDR3 is 14 residues. V lost 5 bases to trimming and J lost 3 bases; unmatched junction nucleotides: 2. Per the germline V gene, CDR1 is SGHVS and CDR2 is FQNEAQ. The CDR3 DNA follows: TGTGCCAGCAGCCCGGGACTAGCGGGCTACGAGCAGTACTTC. Its protein is CASSPGLAGYEQYF.

The chain couples TRBV24-1 to TRBJ2-2, with 12 bases that match TRBD1. Germline V CDR1 and CDR2: KGHDR, SFDVKD. Trimming at V came to 5 bases and at J to 0 bases, leaving 9 bases not matched to a gene. This CDR3 comprises 19 residues. CDR3 sequence reads: CATSGFGGTGGPNTGELFF. The CDR3 DNA sequence: TGTGCCACCAGTGGATTTGGTGGGACAGGGGGCCCGAACACCGGGGAGCTGTTTTTT.

This clone showed up just a few times. The chain is built from TRBV7-8 and TRBJ2-2; D may be TRBD1 (6 bases). V lost 11 bases, J lost 6 bases, and 19 bases lay in between. CDR1 and CDR2 from the germline V gene are SGHVS and FQNEAQ. The CDR3 consists of 14 residues. The CDR3 coding sequence is TGTGCCCTAATGTTGGGGGCCGGGTCCGGGGAGCTGTTTTTT. Translated: CALMLGAGSGELFF.

The V call is TRBV3-1 (or the pseudogene TRBV3-2), the J call TRBJ1-2; D remains unclear. Germline V gene lookup returns CDR1 LGHDT and CDR2 YNNKEL (reference sequence). This CDR3 is built from 14 residues. V lost 1 base and J 4 bases, leaving 10 bases between the germline ends. The CDR3 sequence: CASSQARMTYGYTF. The CDR3 coding sequence is TGTGCCAGCAGCCAAGCGAGGATGACCTATGGCTACACCTTC.

The table lists this clone with a count of one. The chain recombines TRBV11-2 with TRBJ1-5; D may be TRBD1 (5 bases). Germline CDR1 reads SGHAT; CDR2 reads FQNNGV. CDR3 length equals 14 residues. V gave up 1 base and J gave up 6 bases, with 10 bases separating them. The chain's CDR3 is CASSLVATVQPQHF. The CDR3 nucleotides are TGTGCCAGCAGCTTAGTGGCGACAGTTCAGCCCCAGCATTTT.

The chain uses TRBV7-2 and TRBJ1-6; no clear D gene. Per the germline V gene, CDR1 is SGHTA and CDR2 is FQGNSA. V was clipped by 5 bases and J by 0 bases, with 11 bases between them. The CDR3 sequence is 16 residues long. CDR3 loop: CASSAAQSSYNSPLHF. The CDR3 region has the DNA TGTGCCAGCAGCGCGGCGCAGAGCTCCTATAATTCACCCCTCCACTTT.

The V call is TRBV27, the J call TRBJ2-1; a weak D match, TRBD2 (6 bases). CDR3 length: 14 amino acids. V dropped 2 bases and J dropped 7 bases, with 12 bases sitting between them. CDR1 is MNHEY, CDR2 SMNVEV, per germline (reference sequence). CDR3 coding DNA: TGTGCCAGCAGTTTAGGAGGGCCGGGGAATGAGCAGTTCTTC. Translation gives CASSLGGPGNEQFF.

This rearrangement joins TRBV21-1 to TRBJ2-3; TRBD1, the table's D call, lacks a check against the DNA. TRBV21-1 is noted as a pseudogene. The CDR3 has 14 residues. CDR3 protein: CASNRTGPNDTQYF. The CDR3, as DNA: TGTGCCAGCAACAGGACAGGGCCTAACGATACGCAGTATTTT.

This clone was seen a single time. The gene calls are TRBV12-3 or TRBV12-4 and TRBJ2-5, with 8 nucleotides matching TRBD2. V trimming: 1 base; J trimming: 5 bases; junction bases outside the gene matches: 0. The CDR3 is 13 amino acids. CDR3 sequence (DNA): TGTGCCAGCAGTTTAGGCGGGGGGGAGACCCAGTACTTC. Translating it yields CASSLGGGETQYF.

The chain uses TRBV7-9 and TRBJ1-4; TRBD1 matches 9 bases. J lost 8 bases, V lost 1 base, and 5 bases had no gene match. Germline CDR1 and CDR2: SEHNR and FQNEAQ (reference sequence). This CDR3 region has 15 residues. CDR3 bases: TGTGCCAGCAGCTTAGGCGGGACAGGGCACGAAAAACTGTTTTTT. Its translation: CASSLGGTGHEKLFF.

The V and J genes are TRBV12-3 or TRBV12-4 and TRBJ2-2; TRBD1 matches at 7 bases. The CDR3 covers 13 residues. Trimming at V came to 7 bases and at J to 5 bases, leaving 4 bases not matched to a gene. This CDR3 reads CASTKDRTGELFF. DNA of the CDR3: TGTGCCAGCACCAAGGACAGGACCGGGGAGCTGTTTTTT.

The chain is built from TRBV6-6 and TRBJ2-7; possibly TRBD2 for D (6 bases). V was trimmed by 6 bases and J by 3 bases, leaving 12 bases between them. The germline V gene encodes CDR1 MNHNY and CDR2 SVGAGI (reference sequence). The length of the CDR3 is 13 residues. CDR3 loop: CASSQSSDYEQYF. CDR3 nucleotides: TGTGCCAGCAGCCAGTCTAGCGACTACGAGCAGTACTTC.

The chain has TRBV14 and TRBJ2-1; 14 nucleotides agree with TRBD2. The germline gives CDR1 SGHDN, CDR2 FVKESK. This CDR3 has 16 residues. J was trimmed by 4 bases and V by 3 bases; bases with no gene match: 2. The CDR3 region has the DNA TGTGCCAGCAGCCATGGGACTAGCGGGAGATACAATGAGCAGTTCTTC. It is translated as CASSHGTSGRYNEQFF.

V and J are TRBV18 and TRBJ1-1; D gene uncertain. Germline V lookup: CDR1 KGHSH, CDR2 LQKENI. The CDR3 runs to 13 residues. V gave up 8 bases and J gave up 3 bases, with 13 bases separating them. The CDR3 here is CASRLGGDTEAFF. The CDR3 DNA is TGTGCCAGCCGCTTAGGCGGGGACACTGAAGCTTTCTTT. The variable domain in full, completed from reference TRBV18 and TRBJ1-1, reads NAGVMQNPRHLVRRRGQEARLRCSPMKGHSHVYWYRQLPEEGLKFMVYLQKENIIDESGMPKERFSAEFPKEGPSILRIQQVVRGDSAAYFCASRLGGDTEAFFGQGTRLTVV.

The rearrangement joins TRBV19 to TRBJ1-5; D gene ambiguous. V was cut by 9 bases and J by 6 bases, with 12 bases left in between. There are 12 residues in the CDR3. Germline values: CDR1 LNHDA, CDR2 SQIVND (reference sequence). The CDR3 DNA is TGTGCCAGCTCCCAGACTCGTCAGCCCCAGCATTTT. This sequence encodes CASSQTRQPQHF.

The V call is TRBV2, the J call TRBJ1-4; perhaps TRBD1 as D (6 bases). The germline gives CDR1 SNHLY, CDR2 FYNNEI. V was cut by 3 bases and J by 0 bases, with 11 bases left in between. This CDR3 comprises 16 residues. The CDR3 DNA sequence: TGTGCCAGCAGTGAGGGGGGGCTTGCAACTAATGAAAAACTGTTTTTT. Protein: CASSEGGLATNEKLFF.

The chain is built from TRBV10-3 and TRBJ2-5; possibly TRBD2 for D (5 bases). Germline CDR1 ENHRY, CDR2 SYGVKD. Deletions cut 2 bases from V and 4 bases from J, with 8 bases between. The CDR3 loop spans 13 amino acids. CDR3 nucleotides: TGTGCCATCAGTGAGGAGGGAACAGAGACCCAGTACTTC. Amino acids: CAISEEGTETQYF.

This chain uses TRBV24-1 with TRBJ2-2; 9 positions match TRBD1. Germline CDR1 KGHDR, CDR2 SFDVKD. The CDR3 sequence is 17 residues long. V shed 0 bases and J 3 bases; nucleotides not matched to a gene: 4. CDR3 amino acids: CATSDLRGTGYTGELFF. The DNA of the CDR3 is TGTGCCACCAGTGATTTGAGAGGGACAGGGTACACCGGGGAGCTGTTTTTT.

The chain combines TRBV15 with TRBJ1-6; D is perhaps TRBD1 (6 bases). The CDR3 covers 14 residues. The V end was cut by 3 bases, the J end by 8 bases, with 11 bases between. Germline CDR1 LNHNV, CDR2 YYDKDF (reference sequence). The CDR3 DNA reads as TGTGCCACCAGCAGGAATCAGGGGCATTCACCCCTCCACTTT. Encoded protein: CATSRNQGHSPLHF. Variable domain in full (rest from reference TRBV15 and TRBJ1-6): DAMVIQNPRYQVTQFGKPVTLSCSQTLNHNVMYWYQQKSSQAPKLLFHYYDKDFNNEADTPDNFQSRRPNTSFCFLDIRSPGLGDTAMYLCATSRNQGHSPLHFGNGTRLTVT.